The text below deals with one T cell receptor beta chain. This sample was included in a study of blood T cell repertoires in COVID-19. Study background: Sample material is recorded as cDNA or gDNA derived from T cells, B-cell-depleted T cells, or PBMCs.

Under the authors' procedure: Estimation of nucleated cell counts was performed using reference gene primer amplification. Clones were read by immunoSEQ multiplex PCR, and TCRdb kept only the in-frame ones, dropping some. Clonal size and the V and J genes are those of that table, whereas D and trimming came from the DNA. This sample has 150,000 to 200,000 clones, with 90% found just once. Germline V lookup: CDR1 MDHEN, CDR2 SYDVKM. This CDR3 has 14 amino acids. With 6 bases removed from V and 6 bases from J, the gap between germline ends came to 14 bases. The sequence derives from a man between 60 and 75 years old with active or convalescent COVID-19. Sequenced material: peripheral blood. The chain has TRBV28 and TRBJ2-2; D is possibly TRBD1 (6 bases). The CDR3: CASSPPQGAGELFF. DNA for the CDR3: TGTGCCAGCAGCCCCCCACAGGGCGCCGGGGAGCTGTTTTTT.